This passage covers 24 T cell receptor beta chains from one sample sequenced in a study of neoadjuvant anti-PD-1 for oral cavity cancer. Libraries were prepared by immunoSEQ multiplex PCR; TCRdb keeps only in-frame clonotypes and omits some of them. In the table there are about 68,000 clones, around 83% of which are singletons. Time point defined: after neoadjuvant nivolumab, at surgical resection. The source material was PBMCs, sampled after nivolumab (anti-PD-1) treatment. The receptor set was obtained from a person aged 35 to 85 with oral cavity squamous cell carcinoma.

The table lists this clone with a count of one. The rearrangement uses TRBV9 and TRBJ2-5, with TRBD2 matching over 7 bases. The ends lost 2 bases at V and 6 bases at J; junction bases unmatched: 13. Germline V gene data show CDR1 as SGDLS and CDR2 as YYNGEE. The length of the CDR3 is 16 residues. The CDR3 DNA reads as TGTGCCAGCAGCGTCGGACTAGTCGGGTTCGATCAGACCCAGTACTTC. Its protein is CASSVGLVGFDQTQYF.

The V and J genes are TRBV2 and TRBJ2-2; 10 bases align to TRBD1. The CDR3 runs to 22 residues. J was trimmed by 4 bases and V by 6 bases; bases with no gene match: 26. The germline gives CDR1 SNHLY, CDR2 FYNNEI. As DNA, the CDR3 is TGTGCCAGCAGCCGGGGGGGGACAGGGGCCCCCGGTGAGGGAATGGCCACCGGGGAGCTGTTTTTT. Translating it yields CASSRGGTGAPGEGMATGELFF. The variable domain in full, completed from reference TRBV2 and TRBJ2-2, reads EPEVTQTPSHQVTQMGQEVILRCVPISNHLYFYWYRQILGQKVEFLVSFYNNEISEKSEIFDDQFSVERPDGSNFTLKIRSTKLEDSAMYFCASSRGGTGAPGEGMATGELFFGEGSRLTVL.

V is TRBV2 and J is TRBJ2-1; maybe TRBD2 (5 bases). The length of the CDR3 is 14 residues. CDR1 and CDR2 from the germline V gene are SNHLY and FYNNEI. Trimming removed 8 bases from V and 0 bases from J, with 11 bases in between. CDR3 sequence (DNA): TGTGCCAGCTCTCGAGGACTCTCCTACAATGAGCAGTTCTTC. Residues: CASSRGLSYNEQFF.

The chain is built from TRBV4-2 and TRBJ2-1; D is uncertain. This CDR3 has 12 amino acids. The germline CDR1 and CDR2 sequences are LGHNA and YNFKEQ. V gave up 4 bases and J gave up 9 bases, with 10 bases separating them. This chain's CDR3 is CASSRTGAEQFF. In nucleotides, the CDR3 is TGTGCCAGCAGCCGGACGGGTGCTGAGCAGTTCTTC.

The V call is TRBV30, the J call TRBJ1-2; 7 nucleotides match TRBD1. Trimming cost V 0 bases and J 6 bases; bases outside gene matches: 7. Germline V gene lookup returns CDR1 GTSNPN and CDR2 SVGIG (reference sequence). The CDR3 loop spans 14 amino acids. The CDR3 bases are TGTGCCTGGAGTGTAACAGGGGAGAATCATGGCTACACCTTC. Translation: CAWSVTGENHGYTF.

By frequency in the sample, this clone is medium-sized. J is TRBJ2-1 and V is TRBV5-1; D unresolved. The ends were cut back, 4 bases at V and 9 bases at J, with 23 bases in the middle. The CDR3 length is 16 residues. Germline CDR1 reads SGHRS; CDR2 reads YFSETQ. This CDR3 reads CASSGVGKSVFSEQFF. The CDR3 nucleotides read TGCGCCAGCAGCGGGGTGGGGAAAAGCGTTTTTAGTGAGCAGTTCTTC.

The V and J genes are TRBV5-1 and TRBJ1-1; D is possibly TRBD1 (5 bases). Germline V gene data show CDR1 as SGHRS and CDR2 as YFSETQ. This CDR3 is built from 13 residues. CDR3 in amino acids: CPVRNDSNTEAFF. The CDR3 nucleotides read TGCCCTGTCAGGAACGACAGCAACACTGAAGCTTTCTTT.

The chain joins TRBV14 to TRBJ2-6; D is ambiguous. The V and J ends lost 1 base and 4 bases respectively, with 11 bases between them. From germline, CDR1 is SGHDN and CDR2 FVKESK. This CDR3 has 16 amino acids. CDR3 in DNA: TGTGCCAGCAGCCAAGGCGAGACCGCGGGGGCCAACGTCCTGACTTTC. It specifies CASSQGETAGANVLTF.

The chain recombines TRBV6-5 with TRBJ1-5; D remains ambiguous. This CDR3 comprises 15 residues. Deletions cut 2 bases from V and 4 bases from J, with 12 bases between. CDR1 MNHEY and CDR2 SVGAGI come from the germline V gene. In nucleotides, the CDR3 is TGTGCCAGCAGTTACGCGGGATCGGGGAATCAGCCCCAGCATTTT. Translating gives CASSYAGSGNQPQHF.

The chain is built from TRBV10-3 and TRBJ2-2, with 12 bases fitting TRBD2. J lost 6 bases, V lost 8 bases, and 4 bases had no gene match. The CDR3 is made up of 14 amino acids. Germline V gene sequence: CDR1 ENHRY, CDR2 SYGVKD. DNA of the CDR3: TGTGCCATCGGAGGACTAGCGGGACCCGGGGAGCTGTTTTTT. Translating it yields CAIGGLAGPGELFF.

The rearrangement uses TRBV11-3 and TRBJ2-6; tentative D call: TRBD1 (5 bases). The CDR3 consists of 14 residues. Trimming removed 1 base from V and 8 bases from J, with 9 bases in between. The germline V gene encodes CDR1 SGHNT and CDR2 YENEEA. The DNA of the CDR3 is TGTGCCAGCAGCTTAGGGCCAGGGTCCAACGTCCTGACTTTC. As protein: CASSLGPGSNVLTF.

J is TRBJ2-7 and V is TRBV11-2, with a weak D call TRBD2 (5 bases). V gave up 10 bases and J gave up 2 bases, with 12 bases separating them. The CDR3 is 12 amino acids. The germline V gene has CDR1 SGHAT and CDR2 FQNNGV. CDR3 DNA: TGTGCCACCGAGGGCGCTACCTACGAGCAGTACTTC. Its protein product is CATEGATYEQYF. Using reference TRBV11-2 and TRBJ2-7 for the parts outside the CDR3, the full variable domain is EAGVAQSPRYKIIEKRQSVAFWCNPISGHATLYWYQQILGQGPKLLIQFQNNGVVDDSQLPKDRFSAERLKGVDSTLKIQPAKLEDSAVYLCATEGATYEQYFGPGTRLTVT.

In DNA form, the CDR3 reads TGTGCCAGCAGTTTAAATTCGGCGGGAGGGCCCGACGAGCAGTACTTC. It is translated as CASSLNSAGGPDEQYF. The gene calls are TRBV27 and TRBJ2-7, with TRBD2 matching 9 bases. The germline CDR1 and CDR2 sequences are MNHEY and SMNVEV (reference sequence). The V and J ends lost 2 bases and 5 bases, in that order; junction bases with no gene match: 10. This CDR3 spans 16 amino acids.

The chain links TRBV11-3 to TRBJ1-3; 10 nucleotides agree with TRBD1. Germline values: CDR1 SGHNT, CDR2 YENEEA. This CDR3 is built from 16 residues. The J segment lost 1 base and the V segment lost 4 bases, leaving 4 bases of the junction unmatched. The CDR3 here is CASSYGTGDSGNTIYF. CDR3 DNA: TGTGCCAGCAGCTACGGGACAGGGGATTCTGGAAACACCATATATTTT.

The chain links TRBV19 to TRBJ1-5; tentatively, D is TRBD1 (6 bases). With 5 bases removed from V and 3 bases from J, the gap between germline ends came to 14 bases. The CDR3 length is 15 residues. Per the germline V gene, CDR1 is LNHDA and CDR2 is SQIVND (reference sequence). The CDR3 coding sequence is TGTGCCAGTAGTCCCCTGGGGACAAACAATCAGCCCCAGCATTTT. Its protein is CASSPLGTNNQPQHF.

The rearrangement joins TRBV29-1 to TRBJ2-5, with D tentatively TRBD1 (6 bases). The CDR3 sequence is 12 residues long. The germline V and J ends were trimmed by 6 bases and 5 bases, with 13 bases remaining between them. Per the germline V gene, CDR1 is SQVTM and CDR2 is ANQGSEA. CDR3 residues: CSVIVQGETQYF. The CDR3 region has the DNA TGCAGCGTGATCGTCCAGGGGGAGACCCAGTACTTC.

The chain carries TRBV10-1 and TRBJ2-3, with a weak D call TRBD1 (6 bases). This CDR3 comprises 14 residues. Germline V gene lookup returns CDR1 WNHNN and CDR2 SYGVQD (reference sequence). Trimming shortened V by 0 bases and J by 10 bases, and 14 bases separated the two germline ends. CDR3 sequence (DNA): TGCGCCAGCAGTGAGTCCCAGAGTCAGGGGCCGCAGTATTTT. Protein sequence: CASSESQSQGPQYF.

The rearrangement uses TRBV9 and TRBJ2-2; TRBD2 agrees at 10 bases. This CDR3 spans 18 amino acids. CDR1 and CDR2 (germline): SGDLS, YYNGEE. Trimming removed 0 bases from V and 5 bases from J; junction bases left unmatched: 10. This chain's CDR3 is CASSVGEREGLGTGELFF. In DNA, the CDR3 is TGTGCCAGCAGCGTAGGAGAGCGGGAGGGCCTAGGGACCGGGGAGCTGTTTTTT.

The J gene is TRBJ2-1, the V gene TRBV2; 9 positions agree with TRBD1. The ends lost 5 bases at V and 5 bases at J; junction bases unmatched: 4. This CDR3 comprises 14 residues. The germline gives CDR1 SNHLY, CDR2 FYNNEI. CDR3 sequence reads: CASSPWTGDNEQFF. CDR3 sequence (DNA): TGTGCCAGCAGTCCTTGGACAGGGGACAATGAGCAGTTCTTC.

The gene calls are TRBV6-5 and TRBJ1-1, with a tentative D call TRBD1 (5 bases). The V end lost 1 base, the J end lost 1 base, and 10 bases lay between the germline ends. CDR3 length: 15 amino acids. Germline CDR1 reads MNHEY; CDR2 reads SVGAGI. The CDR3 here is CASSYYSGGNTEAFF. The CDR3 DNA sequence: TGTGCCAGCAGTTACTACTCCGGGGGGAACACTGAAGCTTTCTTT.

The rearrangement links TRBV7-2 to TRBJ2-1, with TRBD2 matching over 12 bases. V gave up 2 bases and J gave up 6 bases; unmatched junction bases: 5. CDR3 length equals 16 residues. CDR1 and CDR2 from the germline V gene are SGHTA and FQGNSA. The CDR3 nucleotides read TGTGCCAGCAGCTTACCTCTAGCGGGAGGGATCAATGAGCAGTTCTTC. Amino acid sequence: CASSLPLAGGINEQFF.

The CDR3 DNA is TGTGCCACTCTACGGACTGGGACTAGCACAGATACGCAGTATTTT. This translates into CATLRTGTSTDTQYF. This rearrangement joins TRBV19 to TRBJ2-3, with D perhaps TRBD2 (6 bases). Germline values: CDR1 LNHDA, CDR2 SQIVND (reference sequence). Trimming stripped 10 bases from V and 0 bases from J, with 17 bases between. CDR3 length: 15 amino acids.

This sequence joins TRBV5-5 and TRBJ1-1; weak D call: TRBD1 (5 bases). V lost 4 bases and J lost 0, with 13 bases in between. The CDR3 extends over 15 amino acids. The germline V gene encodes CDR1 SGHKS and CDR2 YYEKEE (reference sequence). CDR3 in amino acids: CASSEQALMNTEAFF. The CDR3 DNA follows: TGTGCCAGCAGCGAACAGGCTTTAATGAACACTGAAGCTTTCTTT.

The J gene is TRBJ2-7, the V gene TRBV28; tentative D call: TRBD2 (5 bases). The germline V and J ends were trimmed by 5 bases and 2 bases, with 13 bases remaining between them. Per germline, CDR1 MDHEN and CDR2 SYDVKM. This CDR3 spans 14 amino acids. The CDR3 nucleotides read TGTGCCAGCAGTCGGGGAAATACTCCCTACGAGCAGTACTTC. It specifies CASSRGNTPYEQYF.